One T cell receptor beta chain is described in this entry. No antigen is known for it. CDR3 size: 13 residues. The germline CDR1 and CDR2 sequences are SGHNT and YENEEA. The V gene lost 6 bases and the J gene lost 2 bases, with 10 bases spanning the gap. Use of 60 Vbeta and 13 Jbeta primers characterized the PCR. Assay: immunoSEQ multiplex PCR; the TCRdb copy retains only in-frame clones and omits some. The sample has approximately 150,000 clones, 80% seen once. Nominally healthy donors provided the samples, though records likely missed some immune exposures. These data belong to a study of cytomegalovirus exposure and HLA in healthy donors. Findings and caveats of the study: Whilst most TCR sequences proved rare, a subset of public TCRs occurred across many donors. An ancestry cluster, one associated with Asian ancestry, reportedly showed fewer N-insertions than the approximately 670-donor mean in a later analysis. Across donors, presence/absence analyses took sequencing depth to be roughly uniform.

This chain joins TRBV11-3 and TRBJ2-5; perhaps TRBD2 as D (5 bases). Specimen: PBMCs. The TCR comes from a woman between 40 and 50 years old in good health and CMV-seronegative. CDR3 sequence: CASRFGVQETQYF. The CDR3 coding sequence is TGTGCCAGCAGGTTCGGGGTACAAGAGACCCAGTACTTC.